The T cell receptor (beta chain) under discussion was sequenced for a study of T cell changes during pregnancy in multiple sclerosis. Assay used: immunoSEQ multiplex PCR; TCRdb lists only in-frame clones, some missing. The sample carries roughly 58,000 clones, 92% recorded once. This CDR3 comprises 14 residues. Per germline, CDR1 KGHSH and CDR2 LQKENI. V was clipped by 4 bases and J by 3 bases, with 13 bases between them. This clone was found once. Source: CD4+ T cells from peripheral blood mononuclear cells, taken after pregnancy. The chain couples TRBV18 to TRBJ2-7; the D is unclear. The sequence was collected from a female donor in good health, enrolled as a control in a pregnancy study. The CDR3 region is CASSRATDGYEQYF. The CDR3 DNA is TGTGCCAGCTCACGAGCGACCGACGGCTACGAGCAGTACTTC.